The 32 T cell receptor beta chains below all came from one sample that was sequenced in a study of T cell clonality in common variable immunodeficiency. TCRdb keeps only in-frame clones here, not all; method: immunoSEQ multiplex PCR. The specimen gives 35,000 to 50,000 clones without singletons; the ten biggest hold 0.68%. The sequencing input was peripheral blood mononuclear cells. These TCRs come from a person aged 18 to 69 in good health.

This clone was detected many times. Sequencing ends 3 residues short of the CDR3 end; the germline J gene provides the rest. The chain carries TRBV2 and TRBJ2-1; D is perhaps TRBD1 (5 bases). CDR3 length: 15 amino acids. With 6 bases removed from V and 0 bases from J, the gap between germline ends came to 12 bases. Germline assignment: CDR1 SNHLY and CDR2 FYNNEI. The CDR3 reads CASSSWQGSYNEQFF. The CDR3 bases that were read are TGTGCCAGCAGCTCTTGGCAGGGCTCCTACAATGAG. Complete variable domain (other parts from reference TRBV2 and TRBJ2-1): EPEVTQTPSHQVTQMGQEVILRCVPISNHLYFYWYRQILGQKVEFLVSFYNNEISEKSEIFDDQFSVERPDGSNFTLKIRSTKLEDSAMYFCASSSWQGSYNEQFFGPGTRLTVL.

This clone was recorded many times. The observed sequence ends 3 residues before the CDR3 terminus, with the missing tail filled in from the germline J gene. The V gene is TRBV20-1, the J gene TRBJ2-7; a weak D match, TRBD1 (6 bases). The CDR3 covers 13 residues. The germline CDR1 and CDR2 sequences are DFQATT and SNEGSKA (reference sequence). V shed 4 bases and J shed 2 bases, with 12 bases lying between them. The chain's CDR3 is CSAKLTGTYEQYF. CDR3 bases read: TGCAGTGCTAAGCTGACAGGTACCTACGAG.

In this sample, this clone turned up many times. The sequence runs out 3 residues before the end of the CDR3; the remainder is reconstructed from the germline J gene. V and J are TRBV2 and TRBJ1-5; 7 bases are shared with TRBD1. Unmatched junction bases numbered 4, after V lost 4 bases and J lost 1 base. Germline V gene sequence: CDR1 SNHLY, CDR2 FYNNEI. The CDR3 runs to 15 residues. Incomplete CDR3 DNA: TGTGCCAGCAGTGCTCAGGGGGTGAGCAATCAGCCC. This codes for CASSAQGVSNQP. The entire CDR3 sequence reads CASSAQGVSNQPQHF.

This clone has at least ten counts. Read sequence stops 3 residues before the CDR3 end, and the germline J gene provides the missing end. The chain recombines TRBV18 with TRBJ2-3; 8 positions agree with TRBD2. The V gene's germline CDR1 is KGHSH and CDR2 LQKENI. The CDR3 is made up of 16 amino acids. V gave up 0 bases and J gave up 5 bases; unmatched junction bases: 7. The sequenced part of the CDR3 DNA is TGTGCCAGCTCACCACCACGCGGGGGGTCCGGAGATACG. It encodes CASSPPRGGSGDT. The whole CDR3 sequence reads CASSPPRGGSGDTQYF.

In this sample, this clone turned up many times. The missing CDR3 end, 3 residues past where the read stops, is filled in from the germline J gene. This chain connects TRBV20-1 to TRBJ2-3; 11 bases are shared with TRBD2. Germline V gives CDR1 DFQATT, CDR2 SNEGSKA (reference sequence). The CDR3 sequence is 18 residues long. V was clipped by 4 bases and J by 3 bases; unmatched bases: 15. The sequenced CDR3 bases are TGCAGTGCTACCCCTAGCGGGGGGAACGCCCGGGCTACAGATACG. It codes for CSATPSGGNARATDT. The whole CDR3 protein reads CSATPSGGNARATDTQYF.

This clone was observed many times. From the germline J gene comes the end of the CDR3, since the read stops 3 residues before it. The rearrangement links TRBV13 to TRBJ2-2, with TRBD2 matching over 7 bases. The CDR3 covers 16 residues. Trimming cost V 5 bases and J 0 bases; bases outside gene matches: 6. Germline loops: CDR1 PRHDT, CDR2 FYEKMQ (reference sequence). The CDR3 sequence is CASSLTGLANTGELFF. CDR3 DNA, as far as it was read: TGTGCCAGCAGCCTAACAGGACTAGCGAACACCGGGGAG.

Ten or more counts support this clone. The CDR3 loop is CATSRGTGGAGSYEQYF. Partial CDR3 DNA: TGTGCCACCAGCAGAGGGACAGGGGGCGCCGGGTCCTACGAG. J is TRBJ2-7 and V is TRBV15, with 11 bases aligning to TRBD1. The read ends 3 residues early relative to the CDR3; the germline J gene fills the gap. The germline V gene has CDR1 LNHNV and CDR2 YYDKDF (reference sequence). Losses at the gene ends were 1 base for V and 1 base for J; bases not matched to a gene: 6. This CDR3 has 17 amino acids.

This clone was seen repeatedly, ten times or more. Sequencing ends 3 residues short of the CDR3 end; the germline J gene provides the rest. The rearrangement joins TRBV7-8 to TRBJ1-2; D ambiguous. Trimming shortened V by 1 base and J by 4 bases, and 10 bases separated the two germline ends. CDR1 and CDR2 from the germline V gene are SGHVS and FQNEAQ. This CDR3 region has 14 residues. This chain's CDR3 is CASSLVTEAYGYTF. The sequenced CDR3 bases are TGTGCCAGCAGCTTAGTTACAGAAGCCTATGGC.

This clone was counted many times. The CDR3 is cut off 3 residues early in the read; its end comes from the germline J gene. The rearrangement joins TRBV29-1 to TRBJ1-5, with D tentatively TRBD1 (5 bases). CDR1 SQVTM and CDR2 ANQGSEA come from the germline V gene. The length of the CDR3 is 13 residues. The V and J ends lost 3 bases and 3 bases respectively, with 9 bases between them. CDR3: CSVDRQNNQPQHF. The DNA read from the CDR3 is TGCAGCGTTGATAGACAGAACAATCAGCCC.

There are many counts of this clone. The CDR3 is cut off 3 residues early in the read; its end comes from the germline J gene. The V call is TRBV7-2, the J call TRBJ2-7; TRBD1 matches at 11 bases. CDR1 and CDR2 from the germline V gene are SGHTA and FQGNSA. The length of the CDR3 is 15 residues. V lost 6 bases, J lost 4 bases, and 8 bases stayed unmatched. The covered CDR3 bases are TGTGCCAGCAGACGAACTGGGACAGGGGGATACGAG. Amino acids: CASRRTGTGGYE. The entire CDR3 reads CASRRTGTGGYEQYF.

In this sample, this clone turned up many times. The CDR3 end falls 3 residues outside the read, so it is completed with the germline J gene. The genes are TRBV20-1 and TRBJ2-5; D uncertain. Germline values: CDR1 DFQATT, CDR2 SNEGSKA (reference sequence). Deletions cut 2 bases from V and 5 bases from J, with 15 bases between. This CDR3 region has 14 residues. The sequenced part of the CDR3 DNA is TGCAGTGCTAGACATTCCACTAAAACGGAGACC. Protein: CSARHSTKTET. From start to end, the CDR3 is CSARHSTKTETQYF.

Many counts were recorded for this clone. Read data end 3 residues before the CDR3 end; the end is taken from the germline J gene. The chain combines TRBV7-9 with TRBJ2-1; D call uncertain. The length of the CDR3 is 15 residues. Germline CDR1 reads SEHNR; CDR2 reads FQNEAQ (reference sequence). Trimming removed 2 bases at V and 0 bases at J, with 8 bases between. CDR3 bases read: TGTGCCAGCAGCTTAACTGGCGGCTCCTACAATGAG. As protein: CASSLTGGSYNE. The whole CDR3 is CASSLTGGSYNEQFF. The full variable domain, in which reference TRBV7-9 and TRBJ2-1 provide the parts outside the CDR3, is DTGVSQNPRHKITKRGQNVTFRCDPISEHNRLYWYRQTLGQGPEFLTYFQNEAQLEKSRLLSDRFSAERPKGSFSTLEIQRTEQGDSAMYLCASSLTGGSYNEQFFGPGTRLTVL.

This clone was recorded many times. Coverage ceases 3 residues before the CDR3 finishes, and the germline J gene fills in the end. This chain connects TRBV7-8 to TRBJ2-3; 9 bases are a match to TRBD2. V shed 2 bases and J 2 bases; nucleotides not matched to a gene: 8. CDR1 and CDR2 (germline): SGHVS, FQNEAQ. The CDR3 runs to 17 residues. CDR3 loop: CASSLFGLAGSTDTQYF. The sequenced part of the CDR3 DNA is TGTGCCAGCAGCTTATTTGGCCTAGCGGGATCCACAGATACG. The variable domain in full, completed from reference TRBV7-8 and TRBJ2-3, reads GAGVSQSPRYKVAKRGQDVALRCDPISGHVSLFWYQQALGQGPEFLTYFQNEAQLDKSGLPSDRFFAERPEGSVSTLKIQRTQQEDSAVYLCASSLFGLAGSTDTQYFGPGTRLTVL.

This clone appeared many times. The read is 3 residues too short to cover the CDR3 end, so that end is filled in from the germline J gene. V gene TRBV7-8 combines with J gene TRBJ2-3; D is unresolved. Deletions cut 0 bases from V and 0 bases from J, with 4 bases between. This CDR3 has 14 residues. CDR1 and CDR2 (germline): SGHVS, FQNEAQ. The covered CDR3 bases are TGTGCCAGCAGCTTAGCATCGAGCACAGATACG. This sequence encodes CASSLASSTDT. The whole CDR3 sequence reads CASSLASSTDTQYF.

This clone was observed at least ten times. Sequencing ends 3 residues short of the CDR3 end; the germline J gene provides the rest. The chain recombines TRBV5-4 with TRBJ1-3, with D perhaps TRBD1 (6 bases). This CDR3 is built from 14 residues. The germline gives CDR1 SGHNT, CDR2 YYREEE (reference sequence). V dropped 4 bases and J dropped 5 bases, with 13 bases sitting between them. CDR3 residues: CASSASRDRNTIYF. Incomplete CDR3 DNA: TGTGCCAGCAGCGCGTCTCGGGACAGAAACACC.

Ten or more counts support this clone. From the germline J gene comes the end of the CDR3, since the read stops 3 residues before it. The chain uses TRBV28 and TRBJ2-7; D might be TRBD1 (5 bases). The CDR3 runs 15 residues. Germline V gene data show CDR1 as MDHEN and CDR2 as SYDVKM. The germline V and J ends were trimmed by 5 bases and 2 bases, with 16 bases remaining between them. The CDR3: CASSPRGSQTYEQYF. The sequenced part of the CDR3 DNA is TGTGCCAGCAGTCCAAGGGGCAGCCAGACCTACGAG.

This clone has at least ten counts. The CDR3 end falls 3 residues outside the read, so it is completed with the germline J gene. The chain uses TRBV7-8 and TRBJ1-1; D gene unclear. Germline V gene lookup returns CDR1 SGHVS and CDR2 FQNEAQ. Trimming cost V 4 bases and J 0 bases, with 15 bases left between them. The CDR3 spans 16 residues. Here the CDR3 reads CASSSPQVLMNTEAFF. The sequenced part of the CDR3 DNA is TGTGCCAGCAGCTCCCCCCAGGTGTTGATGAACACTGAA.

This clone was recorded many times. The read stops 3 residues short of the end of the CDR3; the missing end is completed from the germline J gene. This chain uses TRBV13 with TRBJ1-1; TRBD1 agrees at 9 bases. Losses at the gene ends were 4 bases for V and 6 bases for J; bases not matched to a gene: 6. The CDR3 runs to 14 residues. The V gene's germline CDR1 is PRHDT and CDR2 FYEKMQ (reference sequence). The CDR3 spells CASSSGQGWAEAFF. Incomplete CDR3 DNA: TGTGCCAGCAGCTCGGGACAGGGATGGGCTGAA.

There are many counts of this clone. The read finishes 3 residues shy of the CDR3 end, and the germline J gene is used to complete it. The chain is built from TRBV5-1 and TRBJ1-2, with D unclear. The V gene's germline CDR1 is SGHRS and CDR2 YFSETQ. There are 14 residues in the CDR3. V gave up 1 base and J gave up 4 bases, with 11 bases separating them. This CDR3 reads CASSLSQSGYGYTF. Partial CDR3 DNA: TGCGCCAGCAGCTTGTCGCAGTCGGGCTATGGC.

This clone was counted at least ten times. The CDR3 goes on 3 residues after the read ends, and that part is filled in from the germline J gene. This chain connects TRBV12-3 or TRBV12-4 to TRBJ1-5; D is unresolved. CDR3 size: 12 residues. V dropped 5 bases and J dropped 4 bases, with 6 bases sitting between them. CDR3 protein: CASSAWNQPQHF. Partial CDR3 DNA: TGTGCCAGCAGTGCGTGGAATCAGCCC.

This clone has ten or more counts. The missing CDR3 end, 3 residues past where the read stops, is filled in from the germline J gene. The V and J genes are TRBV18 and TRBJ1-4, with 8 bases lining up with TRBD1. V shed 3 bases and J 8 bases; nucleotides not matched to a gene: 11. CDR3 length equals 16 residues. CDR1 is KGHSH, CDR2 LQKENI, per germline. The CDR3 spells CASSPAMTGVQEKLFF. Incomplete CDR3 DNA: TGTGCCAGCTCACCCGCGATGACAGGGGTGCAGGAAAAA.

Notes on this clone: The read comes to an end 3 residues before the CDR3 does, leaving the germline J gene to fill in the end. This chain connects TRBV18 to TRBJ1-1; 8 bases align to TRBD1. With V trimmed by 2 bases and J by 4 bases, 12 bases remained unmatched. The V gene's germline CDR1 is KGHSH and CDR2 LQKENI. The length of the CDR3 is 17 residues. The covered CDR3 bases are TGTGCCAGCTCACCAATTAATGGACAGGGCATTTCCACTGAA. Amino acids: CASSPINGQGISTE. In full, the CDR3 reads CASSPINGQGISTEAFF. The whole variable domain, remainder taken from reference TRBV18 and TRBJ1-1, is NAGVMQNPRHLVRRRGQEARLRCSPMKGHSHVYWYRQLPEEGLKFMVYLQKENIIDESGMPKERFSAEFPKEGPSILRIQQVVRGDSAAYFCASSPINGQGISTEAFFGQGTRLTVV.

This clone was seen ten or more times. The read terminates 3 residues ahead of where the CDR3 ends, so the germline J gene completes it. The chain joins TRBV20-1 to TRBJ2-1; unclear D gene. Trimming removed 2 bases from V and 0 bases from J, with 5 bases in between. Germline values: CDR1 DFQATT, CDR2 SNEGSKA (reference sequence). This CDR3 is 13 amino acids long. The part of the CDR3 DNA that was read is TGCAGTGCTAGACCCAACTCCTACAATGAG. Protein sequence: CSARPNSYNE. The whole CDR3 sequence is CSARPNSYNEQFF.

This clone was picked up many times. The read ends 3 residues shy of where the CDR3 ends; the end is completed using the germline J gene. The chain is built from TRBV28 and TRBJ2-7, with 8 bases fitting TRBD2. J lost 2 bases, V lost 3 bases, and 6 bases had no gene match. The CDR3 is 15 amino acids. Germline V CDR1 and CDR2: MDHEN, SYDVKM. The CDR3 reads CASSFVGRGPYEQYF. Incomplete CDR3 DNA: TGTGCCAGCAGTTTCGTCGGGAGGGGCCCCTACGAG. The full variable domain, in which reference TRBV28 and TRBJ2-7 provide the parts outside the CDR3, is DVKVTQSSRYLVKRTGEKVFLECVQDMDHENMFWYRQDPGLGLRLIYFSYDVKMKEKGDIPEGYSVSREKKERFSLILESASTNQTSMYLCASSFVGRGPYEQYFGPGTRLTVT.

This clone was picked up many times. Incomplete CDR3 DNA: TGCGCCAGCAGCTTGGCGACAGGGGTGGCCTACAATGAG. Residues: CASSLATGVAYNE. The whole CDR3 reads CASSLATGVAYNEQFF. The rearrangement uses TRBV5-1 and TRBJ2-1, with 8 bases identical to TRBD1. The CDR3 end falls 3 residues outside the read, so it is completed with the germline J gene. CDR3 length: 16 amino acids. V gave up 0 bases and J gave up 2 bases; unmatched junction bases: 4. The germline V gene encodes CDR1 SGHRS and CDR2 YFSETQ.

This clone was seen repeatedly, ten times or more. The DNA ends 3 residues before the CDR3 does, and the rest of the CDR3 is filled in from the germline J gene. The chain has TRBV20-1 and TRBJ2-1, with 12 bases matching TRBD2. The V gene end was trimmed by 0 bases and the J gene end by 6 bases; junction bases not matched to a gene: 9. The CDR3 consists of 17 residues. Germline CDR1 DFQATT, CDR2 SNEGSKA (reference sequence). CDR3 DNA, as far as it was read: TGCAGTGCTAGAGATCTGCCTAGCGGGGGGGCGTCCAATGAG. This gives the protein CSARDLPSGGASNE. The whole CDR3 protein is CSARDLPSGGASNEQFF.

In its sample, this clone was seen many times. CDR3 region: CASSLAGSPGELFF. Incomplete CDR3 DNA: TGTGCCAGCAGCTTGGCGGGGTCCCCCGGGGAG. The V gene is TRBV5-4, the J gene TRBJ2-2; D is perhaps TRBD2 (5 bases). Read coverage stops 3 residues before the CDR3 terminus; the germline J gene supplies the remainder. Germline CDR1 SGHNT, CDR2 YYREEE (reference sequence). V was clipped by 0 bases and J by 6 bases, with 9 bases between them. The CDR3 is 14 amino acids.

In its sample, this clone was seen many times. The CDR3 reads CATGGGRYSPLHF. The sequenced part of the CDR3 DNA is TGTGCCACGGGGGGGGGTCGTTATTCACCC. The chain couples TRBV28 to TRBJ1-6; D is perhaps TRBD1 (5 bases). From the germline J gene comes the end of the CDR3, since the read stops 3 residues before it. The CDR3 contains 13 residues. With 10 bases removed from V and 8 bases from J, the gap between germline ends came to 15 bases. Germline CDR1 and CDR2: MDHEN and SYDVKM.

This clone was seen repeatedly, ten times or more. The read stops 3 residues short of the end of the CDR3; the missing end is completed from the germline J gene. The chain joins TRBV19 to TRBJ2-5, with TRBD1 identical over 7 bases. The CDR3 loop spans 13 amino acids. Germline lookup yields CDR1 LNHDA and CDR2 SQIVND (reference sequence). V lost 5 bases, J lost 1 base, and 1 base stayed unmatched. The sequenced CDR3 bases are TGTGCCAGTAGTTGGGACAGCCAAGAGACC. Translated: CASSWDSQET. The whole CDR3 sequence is CASSWDSQETQYF.

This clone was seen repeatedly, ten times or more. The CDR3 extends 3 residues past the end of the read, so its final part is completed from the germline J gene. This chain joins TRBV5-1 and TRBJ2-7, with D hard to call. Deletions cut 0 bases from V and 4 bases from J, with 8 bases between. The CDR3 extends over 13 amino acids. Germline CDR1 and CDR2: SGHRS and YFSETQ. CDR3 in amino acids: CASSLDLVYEQYF. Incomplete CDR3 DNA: TGCGCCAGCAGCTTGGACCTAGTATACGAG.

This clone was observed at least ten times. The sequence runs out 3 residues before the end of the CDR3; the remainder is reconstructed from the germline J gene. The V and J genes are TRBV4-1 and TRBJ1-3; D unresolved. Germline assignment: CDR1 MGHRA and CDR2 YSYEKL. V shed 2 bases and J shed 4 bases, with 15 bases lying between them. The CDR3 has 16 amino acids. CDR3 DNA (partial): TGCGCCAGCAGCCAATGGAGCCGGGGATCCGGAAACACC. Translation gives CASSQWSRGSGNT. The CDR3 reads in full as CASSQWSRGSGNTIYF.

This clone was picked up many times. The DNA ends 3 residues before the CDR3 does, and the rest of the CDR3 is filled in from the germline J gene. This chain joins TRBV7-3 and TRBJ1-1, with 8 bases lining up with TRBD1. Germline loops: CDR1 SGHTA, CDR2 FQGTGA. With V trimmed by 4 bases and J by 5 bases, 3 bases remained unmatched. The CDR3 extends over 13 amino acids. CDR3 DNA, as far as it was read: TGTGCCAGCAGCTCAAACAGGGGGACTGAA. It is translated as CASSSNRGTE. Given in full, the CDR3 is CASSSNRGTEAFF.